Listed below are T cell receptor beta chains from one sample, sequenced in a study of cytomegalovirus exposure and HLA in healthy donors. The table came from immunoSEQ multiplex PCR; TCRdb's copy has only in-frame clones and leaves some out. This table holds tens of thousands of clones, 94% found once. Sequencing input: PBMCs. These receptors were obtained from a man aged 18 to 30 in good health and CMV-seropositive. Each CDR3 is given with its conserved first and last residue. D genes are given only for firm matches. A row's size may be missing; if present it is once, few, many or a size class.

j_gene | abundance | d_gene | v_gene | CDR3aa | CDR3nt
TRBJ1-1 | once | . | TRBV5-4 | CASSAGREMFTEAFF | TGTGCCAGCAGCGCAGGGCGGGAGATGTTCACTGAAGCTTTCTTT
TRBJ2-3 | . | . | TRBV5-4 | CASSLAQSTDTQYF | TGTGCCAGCAGCTTGGCGCAGTCCACAGATACGCAGTATTTT
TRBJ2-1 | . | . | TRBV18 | CASSPQTLSSYNEQFF | TGTGCCAGCTCACCACAGACTCTAAGCTCCTACAATGAGCAGTTCTTC
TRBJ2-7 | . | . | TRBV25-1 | CASSVLRTGISYEQYF | TGTGCCAGCAGTGTCCTGCGGACGGGGATTTCCTACGAGCAGTACTTC
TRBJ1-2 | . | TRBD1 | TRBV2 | CASSVGTGGYTF | TGTGCCAGCAGCGTCGGGACAGGAGGCTACACCTTC
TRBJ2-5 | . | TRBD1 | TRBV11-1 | CASSLPRDSQETQYF | TGTGCCAGCAGCTTACCCCGGGACAGCCAAGAGACCCAGTACTTC
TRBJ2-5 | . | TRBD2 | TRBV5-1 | CASSRGTSGEETQYF | TGCGCCAGCAGCCGGGGGACTAGCGGCGAAGAGACCCAGTACTTC
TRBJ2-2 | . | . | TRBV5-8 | CASSWENSEANTGELFF | TGTGCCAGCAGCTGGGAAAATAGCGAAGCGAACACCGGGGAGCTGTTTTTT
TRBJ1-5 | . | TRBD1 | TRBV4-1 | CASSQEEDRGPLSAQHF | TGCGCCAGCAGCCAAGAGGAGGACAGGGGCCCCCTATCAGCCCAGCATTTT
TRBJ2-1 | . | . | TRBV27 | CASSFPGTLNEQFF | TGTGCCAGCAGTTTCCCGGGAACCCTAAATGAGCAGTTCTTC
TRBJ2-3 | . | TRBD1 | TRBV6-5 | CASSTPPDRGDTQYF | TGTGCCAGCAGTACCCCCCCGGACAGGGGAGATACGCAGTATTTT
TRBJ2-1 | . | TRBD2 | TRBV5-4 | CASKAGTSGSGEQFF | TGTGCCAGCAAAGCCGGGACTAGCGGGAGTGGTGAGCAGTTCTTC
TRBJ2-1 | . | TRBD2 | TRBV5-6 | CASSLTTSGNNEQFF | TGTGCCAGCAGCTTAACGACTAGCGGGAACAATGAGCAGTTCTTC
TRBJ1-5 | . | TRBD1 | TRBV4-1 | CASSQGGRGPGQPQHF | TGCGCCAGCAGCCAGGGGGGCAGGGGGCCGGGTCAGCCCCAGCATTTT
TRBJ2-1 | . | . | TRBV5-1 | CASSLLGDTNNEQFF | TGCGCCAGCAGCTTGTTAGGGGACACCAATAATGAGCAGTTCTTC
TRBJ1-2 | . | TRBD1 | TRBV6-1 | CASSERGDRGTWNYGYTF | TGTGCCAGCAGTGAAAGGGGAGACAGGGGGACCTGGAACTATGGCTACACCTTC
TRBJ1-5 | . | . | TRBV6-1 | CASRTGSGNQPQHF | TGTGCCAGCCGTACAGGGTCAGGCAATCAGCCCCAGCATTTT
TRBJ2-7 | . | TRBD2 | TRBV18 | CATRGSGGYEQYF | TGTGCCACCCGGGGGTCGGGGGGCTACGAGCAGTACTTC
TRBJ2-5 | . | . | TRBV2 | CASSDQAGQETQYF | TGTGCCAGCAGTGACCAGGCGGGTCAAGAGACCCAGTACTTC
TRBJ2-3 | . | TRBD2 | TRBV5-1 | CASSYRPRAGGETDTQYF | TGCGCCAGCAGCTACCGACCGAGAGCGGGAGGGGAGACAGATACGCAGTATTTT
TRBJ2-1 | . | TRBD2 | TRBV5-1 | CASSGTGTSGDEQFF | TGCGCCAGCAGCGGAACCGGGACTAGCGGGGACGAGCAGTTCTTC
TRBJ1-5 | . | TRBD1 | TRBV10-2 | CASSVTGDQPQHF | TGCGCCAGCAGCGTGACAGGGGATCAGCCCCAGCATTTT
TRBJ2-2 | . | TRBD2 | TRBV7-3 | CASSLSPGLATGELFF | TGTGCCAGCAGCTTAAGTCCGGGACTAGCTACCGGGGAGCTGTTTTTT
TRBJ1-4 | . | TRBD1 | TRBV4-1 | CASSPPGYSPGQGGEKLFF | TGCGCCAGCAGCCCCCCAGGATATTCTCCGGGACAGGGAGGGGAAAAACTGTTTTTT
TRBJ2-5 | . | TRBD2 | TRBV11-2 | CASSLGVAGGLGETQYF | TGTGCCAGCAGCTTAGGAGTAGCGGGGGGGCTAGGAGAGACCCAGTACTTC
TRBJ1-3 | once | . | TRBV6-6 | CASPDSAGNTIYF | TGTGCCAGCCCGGACAGTGCTGGAAACACCATATATTTT
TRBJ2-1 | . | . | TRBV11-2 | CASSLGGPELYNEQFF | TGTGCCAGCAGCTTAGGGGGCCCAGAGTTGTACAATGAGCAGTTCTTC
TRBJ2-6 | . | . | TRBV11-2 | CASSFLRGSGANVLTF | TGTGCCAGCAGCTTCTTACGGGGTTCTGGGGCCAACGTCCTGACTTTC
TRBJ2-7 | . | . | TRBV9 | CASSVILGAEQYF | TGTGCCAGCAGCGTAATTCTGGGCGCCGAGCAGTACTTC
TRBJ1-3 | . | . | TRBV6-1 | CASSEVAGSSGNTIYF | TGTGCCAGCAGTGAAGTGGCCGGGAGCTCTGGAAACACCATATATTTT
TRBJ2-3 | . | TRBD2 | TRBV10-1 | CASSSAGPSTDTQYF | TGCGCCAGCAGTTCAGCGGGACCAAGCACAGATACGCAGTATTTT